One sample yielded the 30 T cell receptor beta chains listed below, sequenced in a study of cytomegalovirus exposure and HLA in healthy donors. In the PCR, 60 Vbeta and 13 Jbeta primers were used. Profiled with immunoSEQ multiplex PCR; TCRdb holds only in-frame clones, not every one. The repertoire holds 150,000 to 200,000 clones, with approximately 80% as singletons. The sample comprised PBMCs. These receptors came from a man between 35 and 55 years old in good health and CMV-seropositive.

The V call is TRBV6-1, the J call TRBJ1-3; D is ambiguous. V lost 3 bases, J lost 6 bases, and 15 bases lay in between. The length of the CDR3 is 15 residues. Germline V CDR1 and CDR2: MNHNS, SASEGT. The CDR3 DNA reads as TGTGCCAGCAGTGAGTTGTCTCCCCTTGTAAACACCATATATTTT. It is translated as CASSELSPLVNTIYF.

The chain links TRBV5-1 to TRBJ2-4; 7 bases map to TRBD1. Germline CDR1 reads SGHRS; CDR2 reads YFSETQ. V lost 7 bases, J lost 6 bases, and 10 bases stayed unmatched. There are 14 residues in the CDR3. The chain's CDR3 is CASSNRGGTNIQYF. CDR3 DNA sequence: TGCGCCAGCTCAAACAGGGGCGGAACAAACATTCAGTACTTC.

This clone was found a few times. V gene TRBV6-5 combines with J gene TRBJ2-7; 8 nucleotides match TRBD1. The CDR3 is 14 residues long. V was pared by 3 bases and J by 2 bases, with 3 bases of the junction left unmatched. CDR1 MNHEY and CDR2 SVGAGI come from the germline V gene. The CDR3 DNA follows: TGTGCCAGCAGTTATGGGACAGGTCCCTACGAGCAGTACTTC. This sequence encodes CASSYGTGPYEQYF.

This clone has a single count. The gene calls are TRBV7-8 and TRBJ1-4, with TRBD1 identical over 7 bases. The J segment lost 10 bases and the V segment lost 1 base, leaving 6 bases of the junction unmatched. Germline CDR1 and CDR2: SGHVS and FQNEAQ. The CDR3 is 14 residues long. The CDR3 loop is CASSLVGGEGKLFF. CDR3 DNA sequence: TGTGCCAGCAGCTTAGTAGGGGGCGAAGGAAAACTGTTTTTT.

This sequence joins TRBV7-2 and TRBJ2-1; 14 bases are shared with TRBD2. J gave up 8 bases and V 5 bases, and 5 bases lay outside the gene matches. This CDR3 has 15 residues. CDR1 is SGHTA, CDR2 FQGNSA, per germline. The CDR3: CASSPGTSGRYEQFF. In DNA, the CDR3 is TGTGCCAGCAGCCCGGGGACTAGCGGGAGATATGAGCAGTTCTTC.

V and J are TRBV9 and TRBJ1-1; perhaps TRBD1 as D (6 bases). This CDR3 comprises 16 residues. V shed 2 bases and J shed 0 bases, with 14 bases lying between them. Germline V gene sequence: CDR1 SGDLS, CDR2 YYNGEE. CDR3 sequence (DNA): TGTGCCAGCAGCGTCGGCCTGACAGGATTGAACACTGAAGCTTTCTTT. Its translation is CASSVGLTGLNTEAFF.

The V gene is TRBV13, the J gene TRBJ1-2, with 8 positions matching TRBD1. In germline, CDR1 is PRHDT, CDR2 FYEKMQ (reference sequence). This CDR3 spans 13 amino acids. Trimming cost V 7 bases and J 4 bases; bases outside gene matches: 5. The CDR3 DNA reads TGTGCCAGCACACAGGGGGGGGTCTATGGCTACACCTTC. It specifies CASTQGGVYGYTF.

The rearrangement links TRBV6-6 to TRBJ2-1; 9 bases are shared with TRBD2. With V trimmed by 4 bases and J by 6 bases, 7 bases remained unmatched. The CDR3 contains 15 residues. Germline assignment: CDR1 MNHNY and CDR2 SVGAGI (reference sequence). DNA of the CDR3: TGTGCCAGCAGTTCCAGTAGCGGGAGTATCAATGAGCAGTTCTTC. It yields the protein CASSSSSGSINEQFF.

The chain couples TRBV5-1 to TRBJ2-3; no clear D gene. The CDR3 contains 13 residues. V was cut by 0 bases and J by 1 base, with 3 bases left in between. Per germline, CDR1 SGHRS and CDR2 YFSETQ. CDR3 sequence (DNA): TGCGCCAGCAGCTTGGCGGGCACAGATACGCAGTATTTT. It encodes CASSLAGTDTQYF.

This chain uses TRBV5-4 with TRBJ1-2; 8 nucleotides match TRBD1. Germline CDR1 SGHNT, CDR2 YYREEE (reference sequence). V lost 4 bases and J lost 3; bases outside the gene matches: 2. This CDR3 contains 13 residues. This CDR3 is CASSPDRDYGYTF. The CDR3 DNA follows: TGTGCCAGCAGCCCGGACAGGGACTATGGCTACACCTTC.

CDR3 sequence: CASSPIAGGPSYNEQFF. CDR3 bases: TGTGCCAGCAGCCCAATAGCGGGAGGGCCCTCCTACAATGAGCAGTTCTTC. The chain links TRBV28 to TRBJ2-1; 11 bases fit TRBD2. Germline lookup yields CDR1 MDHEN and CDR2 SYDVKM. This CDR3 contains 17 residues. Germline trimming cut 6 bases from V and 0 bases from J; bases unmatched to any gene: 7.

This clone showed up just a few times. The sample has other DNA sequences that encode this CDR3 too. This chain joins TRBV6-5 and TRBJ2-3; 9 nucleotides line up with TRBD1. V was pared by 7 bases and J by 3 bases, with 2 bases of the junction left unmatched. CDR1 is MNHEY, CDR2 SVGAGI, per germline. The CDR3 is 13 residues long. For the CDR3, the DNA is TGTGCCAGCACCGGACAGGGGACAGATACGCAGTATTTT. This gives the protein CASTGQGTDTQYF.

Here the CDR3 reads CASSHTQGNEKLFF. The CDR3 DNA reads TGTGCCAGCAGCCACACACAGGGAAATGAAAAACTGTTTTTT. The V call is TRBV7-2, the J call TRBJ1-4, with a weak D call TRBD1 (6 bases). Per the germline V gene, CDR1 is SGHTA and CDR2 is FQGNSA. V shed 5 bases and J shed 5 bases, with 12 bases lying between them. There are 14 residues in the CDR3.

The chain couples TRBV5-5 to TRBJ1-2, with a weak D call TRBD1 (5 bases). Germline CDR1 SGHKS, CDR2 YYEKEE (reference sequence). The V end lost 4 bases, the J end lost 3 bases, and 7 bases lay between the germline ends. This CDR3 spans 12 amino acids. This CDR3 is CASSRGDYGYTF. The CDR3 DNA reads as TGTGCCAGCAGCCGGGGGGACTATGGCTACACCTTC.

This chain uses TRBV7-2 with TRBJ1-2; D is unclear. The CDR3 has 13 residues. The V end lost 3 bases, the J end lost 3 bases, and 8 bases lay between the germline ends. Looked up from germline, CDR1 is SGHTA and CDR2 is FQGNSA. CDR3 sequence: CASSFITDYGYTF. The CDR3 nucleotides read TGTGCCAGCAGCTTTATAACAGACTATGGCTACACCTTC.

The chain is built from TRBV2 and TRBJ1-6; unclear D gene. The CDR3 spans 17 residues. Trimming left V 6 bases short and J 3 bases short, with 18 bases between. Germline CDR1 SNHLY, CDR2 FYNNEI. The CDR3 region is CASSLIHGDVYNSPLHF. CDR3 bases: TGTGCCAGCAGCCTAATCCACGGAGACGTCTATAATTCACCCCTCCACTTT.

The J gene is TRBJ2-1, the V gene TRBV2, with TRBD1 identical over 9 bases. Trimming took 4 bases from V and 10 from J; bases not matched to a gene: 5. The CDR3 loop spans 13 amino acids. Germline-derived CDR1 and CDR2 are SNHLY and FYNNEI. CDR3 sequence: CASSGDREREQFF. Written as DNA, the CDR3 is TGTGCCAGCAGTGGGGACAGGGAAAGGGAGCAGTTCTTC.

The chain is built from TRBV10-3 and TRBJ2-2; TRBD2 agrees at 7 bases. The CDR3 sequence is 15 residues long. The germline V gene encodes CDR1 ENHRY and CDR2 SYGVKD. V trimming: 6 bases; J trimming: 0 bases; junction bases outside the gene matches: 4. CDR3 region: CAIRGGTSNTGELFF. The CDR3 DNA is TGTGCCATCAGGGGGGGGACGTCGAACACCGGGGAGCTGTTTTTT.

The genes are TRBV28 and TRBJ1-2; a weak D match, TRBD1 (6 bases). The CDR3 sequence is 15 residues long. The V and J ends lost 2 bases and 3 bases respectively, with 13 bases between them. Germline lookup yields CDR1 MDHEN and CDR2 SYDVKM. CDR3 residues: CASSLTDRRHYGYTF. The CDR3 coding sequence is TGTGCCAGCAGTTTAACGGACAGAAGACACTATGGCTACACCTTC.

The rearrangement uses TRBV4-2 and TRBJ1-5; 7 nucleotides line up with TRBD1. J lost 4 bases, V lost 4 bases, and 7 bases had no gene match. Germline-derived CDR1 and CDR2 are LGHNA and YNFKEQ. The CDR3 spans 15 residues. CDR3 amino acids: CASSRGDRSNQPQHF. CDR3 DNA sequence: TGTGCCAGCAGCCGGGGGGACAGATCTAATCAGCCCCAGCATTTT.

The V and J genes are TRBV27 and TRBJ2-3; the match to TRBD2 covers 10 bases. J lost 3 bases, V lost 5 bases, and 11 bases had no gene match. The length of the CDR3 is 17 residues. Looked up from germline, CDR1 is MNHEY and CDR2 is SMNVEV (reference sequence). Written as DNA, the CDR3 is TGTGCCAGCAGTAATCTCGAGGGGACTAGCGTTACAGATACGCAGTATTTT. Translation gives CASSNLEGTSVTDTQYF.

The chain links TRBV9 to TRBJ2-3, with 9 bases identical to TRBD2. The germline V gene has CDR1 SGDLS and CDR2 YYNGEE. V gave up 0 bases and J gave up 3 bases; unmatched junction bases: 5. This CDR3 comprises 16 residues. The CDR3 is CASSVGAGGPTDTQYF. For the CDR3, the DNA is TGTGCCAGCAGCGTAGGGGCGGGGGGGCCTACAGATACGCAGTATTTT.

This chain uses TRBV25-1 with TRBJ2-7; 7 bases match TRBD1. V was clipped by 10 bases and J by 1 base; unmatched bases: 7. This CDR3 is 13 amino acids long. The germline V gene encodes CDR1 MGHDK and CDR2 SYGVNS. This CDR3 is CATGKTGSYEQYF. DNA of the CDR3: TGTGCCACCGGAAAGACAGGGTCCTACGAGCAGTACTTC.

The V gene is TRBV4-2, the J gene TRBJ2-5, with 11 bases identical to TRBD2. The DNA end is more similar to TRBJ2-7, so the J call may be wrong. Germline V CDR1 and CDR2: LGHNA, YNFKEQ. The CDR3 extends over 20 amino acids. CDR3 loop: CASSQDRTGPGLAEIYEQYF. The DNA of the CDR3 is TGTGCCAGCAGCCAAGATAGGACAGGTCCGGGACTAGCGGAGATCTACGAGCAGTACTTC.

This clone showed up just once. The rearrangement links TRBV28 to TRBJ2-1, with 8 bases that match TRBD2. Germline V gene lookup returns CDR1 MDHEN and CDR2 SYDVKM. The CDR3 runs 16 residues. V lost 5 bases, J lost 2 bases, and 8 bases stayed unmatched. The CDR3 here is CASSKSLAGAYNEQFF. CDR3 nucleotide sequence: TGTGCCAGCAGTAAGTCCCTAGCGGGTGCCTACAATGAGCAGTTCTTC.

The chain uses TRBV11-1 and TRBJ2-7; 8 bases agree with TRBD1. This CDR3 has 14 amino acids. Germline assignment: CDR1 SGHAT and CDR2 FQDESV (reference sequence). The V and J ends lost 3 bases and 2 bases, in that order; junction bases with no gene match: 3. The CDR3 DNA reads TGTGCCAGCAGCTTGACAGGGGCGACCTACGAGCAGTACTTC. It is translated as CASSLTGATYEQYF.

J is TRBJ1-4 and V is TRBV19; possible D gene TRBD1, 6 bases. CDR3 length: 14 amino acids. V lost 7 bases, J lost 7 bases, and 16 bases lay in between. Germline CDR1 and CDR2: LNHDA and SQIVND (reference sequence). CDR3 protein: CASTTGGAGEKLFF. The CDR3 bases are TGTGCCAGTACGACGGGGGGCGCGGGTGAAAAACTGTTTTTT.

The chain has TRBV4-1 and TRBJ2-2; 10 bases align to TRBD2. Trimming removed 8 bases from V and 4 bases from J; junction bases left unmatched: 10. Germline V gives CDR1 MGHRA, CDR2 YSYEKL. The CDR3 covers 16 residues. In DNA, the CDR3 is TGCGCCAGCGCAGACCTAGCGGGGGCCATCACCGGGGAGCTGTTTTTT. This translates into CASADLAGAITGELFF.

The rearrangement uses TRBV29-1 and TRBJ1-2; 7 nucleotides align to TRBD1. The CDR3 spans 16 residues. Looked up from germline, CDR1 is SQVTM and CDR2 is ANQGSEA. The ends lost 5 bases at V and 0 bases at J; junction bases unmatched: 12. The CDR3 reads CSVKTGGTVPNYGYTF. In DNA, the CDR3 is TGCAGCGTTAAGACCGGAGGGACAGTCCCTAACTATGGCTACACCTTC.

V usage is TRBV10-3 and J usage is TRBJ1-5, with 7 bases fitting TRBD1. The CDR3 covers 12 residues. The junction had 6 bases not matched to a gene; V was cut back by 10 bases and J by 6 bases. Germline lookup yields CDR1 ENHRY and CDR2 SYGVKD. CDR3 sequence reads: CATKDRSQPQHF. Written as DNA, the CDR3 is TGTGCCACTAAGGACAGGTCTCAGCCCCAGCATTTT.